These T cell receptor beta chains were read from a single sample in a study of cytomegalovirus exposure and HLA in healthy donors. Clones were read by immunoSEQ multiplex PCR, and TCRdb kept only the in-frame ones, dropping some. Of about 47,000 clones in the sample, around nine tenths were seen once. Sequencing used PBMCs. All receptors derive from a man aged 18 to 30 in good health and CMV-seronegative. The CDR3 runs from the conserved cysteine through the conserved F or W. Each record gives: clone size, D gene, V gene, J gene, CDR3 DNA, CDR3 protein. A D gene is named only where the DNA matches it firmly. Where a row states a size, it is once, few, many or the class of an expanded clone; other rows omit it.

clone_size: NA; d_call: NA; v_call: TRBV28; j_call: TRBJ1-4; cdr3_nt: TGTGCCAGCATCCCCCGGAGGCGCGAAAAACTGTTTTTT; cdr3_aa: CASIPRRREKLFF
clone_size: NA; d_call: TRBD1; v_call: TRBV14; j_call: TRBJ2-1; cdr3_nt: TGTGCCAGCAGCTGGGACAGGGTAAATGAGCAGTTCTTC; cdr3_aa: CASSWDRVNEQFF
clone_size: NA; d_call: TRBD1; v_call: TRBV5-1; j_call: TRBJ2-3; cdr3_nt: TGCGCCAGCAGCTTGGGTGAGGGGGCTGGCACAGATACGCAGTATTTT; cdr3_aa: CASSLGEGAGTDTQYF
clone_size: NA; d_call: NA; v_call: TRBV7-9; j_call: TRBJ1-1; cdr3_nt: TGTGCCAGCAGCCCTTGGACACCGAACACTGAAGCTTTCTTT; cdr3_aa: CASSPWTPNTEAFF
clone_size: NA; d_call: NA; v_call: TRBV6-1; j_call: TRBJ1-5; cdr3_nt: TGTGCCAGCAGTGAAGGACAGGAATATCAGCCCCAGCATTTT; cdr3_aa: CASSEGQEYQPQHF
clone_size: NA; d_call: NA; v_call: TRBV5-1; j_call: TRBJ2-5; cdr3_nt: TGCGCCAGCAGCTTATCAGGAGAGACCCAGTACTTC; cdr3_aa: CASSLSGETQYF
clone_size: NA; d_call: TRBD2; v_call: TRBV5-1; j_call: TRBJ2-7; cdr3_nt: TGCGCCAGCAGATCGGCGGGAGGAACCTACGAGCAGTACTTC; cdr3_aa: CASRSAGGTYEQYF
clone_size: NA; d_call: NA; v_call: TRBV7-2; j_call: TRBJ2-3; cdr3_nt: TGTGCCAGCAGCCCGGTGGTCAGGGATACGCAGTATTTT; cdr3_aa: CASSPVVRDTQYF
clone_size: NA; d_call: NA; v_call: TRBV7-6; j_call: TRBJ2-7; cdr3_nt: TGTGCCAGCAGCCACGGCCCCAGGGAGCAGTACTTC; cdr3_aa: CASSHGPREQYF
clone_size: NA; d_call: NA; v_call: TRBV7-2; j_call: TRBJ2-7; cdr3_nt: TGTGCCAGCAGCTTGGTAGATGGTAACGAGCAGTACTTC; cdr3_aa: CASSLVDGNEQYF
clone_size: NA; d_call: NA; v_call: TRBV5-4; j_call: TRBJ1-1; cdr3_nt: TGTGCCAGCAGCTTGACAGTGAACACTGAAGCTTTCTTT; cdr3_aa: CASSLTVNTEAFF
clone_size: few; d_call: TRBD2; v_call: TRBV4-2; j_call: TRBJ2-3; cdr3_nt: TGTGCCAGCAGCCATGCTACTAGCGGGAGCCCAGATACGCAGTATTTT; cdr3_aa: CASSHATSGSPDTQYF
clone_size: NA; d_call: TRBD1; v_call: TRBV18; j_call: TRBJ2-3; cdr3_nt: TGTGCCAGCTCACCATCAGGACAGGCAGATACGCAGTATTTT; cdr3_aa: CASSPSGQADTQYF
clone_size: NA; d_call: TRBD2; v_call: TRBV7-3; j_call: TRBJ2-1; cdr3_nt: TGTGCCAGCAGCTTCCAGCGGGGGAATTATAATGAGCAGTTCTTC; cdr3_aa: CASSFQRGNYNEQFF
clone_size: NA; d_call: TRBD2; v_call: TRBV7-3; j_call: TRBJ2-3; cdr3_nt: TGTGCCAGCAGCTTGGGACTAGCGGGAGTGACAGATACGCAGTATTTT; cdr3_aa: CASSLGLAGVTDTQYF
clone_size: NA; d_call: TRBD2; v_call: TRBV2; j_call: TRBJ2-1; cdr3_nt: TGTGCCAGCAGTGAAGTACTAGCGGGGAAGAATGAGCAGTTCTTC; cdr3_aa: CASSEVLAGKNEQFF
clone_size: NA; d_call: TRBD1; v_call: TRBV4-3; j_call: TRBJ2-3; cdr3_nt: TGCGCCAGCAGCCAAGATACGGGGACAGGGGGTCTTACGCAGTATTTT; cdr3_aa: CASSQDTGTGGLTQYF
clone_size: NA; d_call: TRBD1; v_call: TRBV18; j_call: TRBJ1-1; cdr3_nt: TGTGCCAGCTCACTGACCGGGACAGGGAACACTGAAGCTTTCTTT; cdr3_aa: CASSLTGTGNTEAFF
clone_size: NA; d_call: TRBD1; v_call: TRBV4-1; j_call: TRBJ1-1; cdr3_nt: TGCGCCAGCAGCCGGCTCACAGGGGGGCTGGGCACTGAAGCTTTCTTT; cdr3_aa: CASSRLTGGLGTEAFF
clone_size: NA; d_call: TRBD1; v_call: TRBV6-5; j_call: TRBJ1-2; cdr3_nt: TGTGCCAGCAGTTACGGGCAGGGGGCTAGGTATGGCTACACCTTC; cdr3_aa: CASSYGQGARYGYTF
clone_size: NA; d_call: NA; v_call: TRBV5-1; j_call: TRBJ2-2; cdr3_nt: TGCGCCAGCAGCTTGGGACAGAATGGGTTCGCGAACACCGGGGAGCTGTTTTTT; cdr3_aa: CASSLGQNGFANTGELFF
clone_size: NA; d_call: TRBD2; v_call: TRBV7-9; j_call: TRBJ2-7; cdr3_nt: TGTGCCAGCAGCAGCGGGGGTTCCGATTTGGAGCAGTACTTC; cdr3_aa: CASSSGGSDLEQYF
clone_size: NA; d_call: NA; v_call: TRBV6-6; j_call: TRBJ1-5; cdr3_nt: TGTGCCAGTTACGACGGGTATAAGCCCCAGCATTTT; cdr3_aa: CASYDGYKPQHF
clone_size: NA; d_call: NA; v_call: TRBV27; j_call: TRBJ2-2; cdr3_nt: TGTGCCAGCAGTTTAAGACAGCTCACCGGGGAGCTGTTTTTT; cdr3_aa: CASSLRQLTGELFF
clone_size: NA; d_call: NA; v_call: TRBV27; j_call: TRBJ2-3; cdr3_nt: TGTGCCAGCAGTTTAAGGGGGGGACCTACAGATACGCAGTATTTT; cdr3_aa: CASSLRGGPTDTQYF
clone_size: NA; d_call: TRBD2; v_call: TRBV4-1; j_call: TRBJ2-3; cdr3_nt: TGCGCCAGCAGCCAAGATGGACTAGCGTCAGATACGCAGTATTTT; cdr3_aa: CASSQDGLASDTQYF
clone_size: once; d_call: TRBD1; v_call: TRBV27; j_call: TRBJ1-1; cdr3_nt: TGTGCCAGCAGTTTAGACAGGGGAGGCACTGAAGCTTTCTTT; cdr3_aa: CASSLDRGGTEAFF